The 27 T cell receptor beta chains below all came from one sample that was sequenced in a study of T cell changes during pregnancy in multiple sclerosis. Measured with immunoSEQ multiplex PCR; TCRdb has only the in-frame clones, and not every one. The sample contains some 68,000 clones, just over 90% of which appear only once. Specimen: peripheral blood, collected in the second trimester of pregnancy. All receptors derive from a female donor in good health, enrolled as a control in a pregnancy study.

J is TRBJ2-7 and V is TRBV15; the D gene is possibly TRBD2 (5 bases). This CDR3 has 15 amino acids. V was shortened by 0 bases and J by 3 bases, with 12 bases between the two germline ends. Per germline, CDR1 LNHNV and CDR2 YYDKDF (reference sequence). The CDR3 coding sequence is TGTGCCACCAGCAGAGAACTTTCAGACTACTACGAGCAGTACTTC. Translation: CATSRELSDYYEQYF. Complete variable domain (other parts from reference TRBV15 and TRBJ2-7): DAMVIQNPRYQVTQFGKPVTLSCSQTLNHNVMYWYQQKSSQAPKLLFHYYDKDFNNEADTPDNFQSRRPNTSFCFLDIRSPGLGDTAMYLCATSRELSDYYEQYFGPGTRLTVT.

The rearrangement joins TRBV7-2 to TRBJ2-1; 9 nucleotides align to TRBD2. Germline assignment: CDR1 SGHTA and CDR2 FQGNSA. This CDR3 region has 17 residues. With 7 bases clipped from V and 3 bases from J, the junction kept 13 bases outside the gene matches. The CDR3 spells CASTNASGAGYYNEQFF. The CDR3 coding sequence is TGTGCCAGCACCAATGCTAGCGGGGCCGGCTACTACAATGAGCAGTTCTTC.

The V call is TRBV7-9, the J call TRBJ2-5; D possibly corresponds to TRBD2 (6 bases). V gave up 4 bases and J gave up 4 bases, with 13 bases separating them. The CDR3 consists of 14 residues. The germline V gene has CDR1 SEHNR and CDR2 FQNEAQ (reference sequence). CDR3 DNA sequence: TGTGCCAGCAGCTACGGACTAATAGGAGAGACCCAGTACTTC. Protein: CASSYGLIGETQYF. The full variable domain, its missing parts supplied by reference TRBV7-9 and TRBJ2-5, is DTGVSQNPRHKITKRGQNVTFRCDPISEHNRLYWYRQTLGQGPEFLTYFQNEAQLEKSRLLSDRFSAERPKGSFSTLEIQRTEQGDSAMYLCASSYGLIGETQYFGPGTRLLVL.

The genes are TRBV5-5 and TRBJ1-3, with D hard to call. This CDR3 has 15 amino acids. CDR1 is SGHKS, CDR2 YYEKEE, per germline (reference sequence). With 2 bases removed from V and 2 bases from J, the gap between germline ends came to 11 bases. The CDR3 loop is CASSFRGFTGNTIYF. In nucleotides, the CDR3 is TGTGCCAGCAGCTTCCGAGGGTTCACTGGAAACACCATATATTTT.

About this clone itself: Other DNA variants within this sample encode the same CDR3. J is TRBJ2-7 and V is TRBV5-1, with 8 bases fitting TRBD1. The CDR3 is 14 residues long. Germline CDR1 is SGHRS and CDR2 is YFSETQ. J gave up 1 base and V 3 bases, and 3 bases lay outside the gene matches. The CDR3 reads CASSSGTGSYEQYF. The CDR3 DNA sequence: TGCGCCAGCAGCTCCGGGACAGGATCCTACGAGCAGTACTTC. The variable domain in full, with the rest retrieved from reference TRBV5-1 and TRBJ2-7, is KAGVTQTPRYLIKTRGQQVTLSCSPISGHRSVSWYQQTPGQGLQFLFEYFSETQRNKGNFPGRFSGRQFSNSRSEMNVSTLELGDSALYLCASSSGTGSYEQYFGPGTRLTVT.

The chain links TRBV14 to TRBJ1-2; D gene uncertain. Germline values: CDR1 SGHDN, CDR2 FVKESK. This CDR3 comprises 17 residues. V lost 0 bases and J lost 2, with 16 bases in between. The CDR3 nucleotides are TGTGCCAGCAGCCAAGAGAGAGCGCCACTCTCAAACTATGGCTACACCTTC. This translates into CASSQERAPLSNYGYTF.

The rearrangement links TRBV28 to TRBJ2-3, with 15 bases matching TRBD2. The CDR3 has 17 amino acids. CDR1 and CDR2 (germline): MDHEN, SYDVKM. With V trimmed by 2 bases and J by 5 bases, 5 bases remained unmatched. The CDR3 spells CASSLPGLAGGLDTQYF. CDR3 nucleotide sequence: TGTGCCAGCAGTTTACCGGGACTAGCGGGGGGTTTAGATACGCAGTATTTT.

The genes are TRBV13 and TRBJ2-1; TRBD1 matches at 9 bases. J gave up 5 bases and V 2 bases, and 4 bases lay outside the gene matches. The CDR3 contains 15 residues. The germline gives CDR1 PRHDT, CDR2 FYEKMQ (reference sequence). The CDR3 DNA follows: TGTGCCAGCAGCTTACGAGGACAGGGGAACAATGAGCAGTTCTTC. It codes for CASSLRGQGNNEQFF.

The V gene is TRBV5-1, the J gene TRBJ1-1; tentative D call: TRBD1 (6 bases). The CDR3 has 15 residues. From germline, CDR1 is SGHRS and CDR2 YFSETQ. V lost 4 bases and J 5 bases, leaving 18 bases between the germline ends. CDR3 sequence (DNA): TGCGCCAGCAGCCTGGGGGCGACATTAACTACTGAAGCTTTCTTT. The encoded protein is CASSLGATLTTEAFF.

The genes are TRBV28 and TRBJ2-7; 9 nucleotides align to TRBD2. From germline, CDR1 is MDHEN and CDR2 SYDVKM. V lost 7 bases and J lost 2; bases outside the gene matches: 12. This CDR3 spans 16 amino acids. The CDR3 spells CASTPTPGLATYEQYF. As DNA, the CDR3 is TGTGCCAGCACCCCCACTCCGGGACTAGCAACCTACGAGCAGTACTTC.

Regarding this clone: Other nucleotide sequences from this sample produce the same CDR3. V is TRBV4-3 and J is TRBJ2-7; 8 nucleotides match TRBD1. The CDR3 length is 15 residues. V lost 0 bases, J lost 0 bases, and 1 base stayed unmatched. CDR1 is LGHNA, CDR2 YSLEER, per germline. The CDR3 loop reads CASSQDDRGSYEQYF. The CDR3 DNA follows: TGCGCCAGCAGCCAAGATGACAGGGGCTCCTACGAGCAGTACTTC.

The chain is built from TRBV5-6 and TRBJ2-7; 10 positions agree with TRBD2. The CDR3 is 16 residues long. CDR1 is SGHDT and CDR2 is YYEEEE in the germline V gene. The junction had 4 bases not matched to a gene; V was cut back by 0 bases and J by 1 base. The DNA for the CDR3 is TGTGCCAGCAGCTTGGCCCGGACTAGCGGTTCCTACGAGCAGTACTTC. It is translated as CASSLARTSGSYEQYF.

A note on this clone: This sample also contains other DNA sequences that code for the same CDR3. The CDR3 loop is CASSLGDRGREQYF. The CDR3 DNA is TGCGCCAGCAGCTTGGGGGACAGGGGGCGGGAGCAGTACTTC. The chain recombines TRBV5-1 with TRBJ2-7; 12 positions match TRBD1. This CDR3 has 14 residues. Trimming removed 0 bases from V and 7 bases from J; junction bases left unmatched: 2. Germline V gene lookup returns CDR1 SGHRS and CDR2 YFSETQ.

The V call is TRBV28, the J call TRBJ2-5; 7 bases agree with TRBD2. The CDR3 spans 12 residues. V was clipped by 9 bases and J by 2 bases; unmatched bases: 3. Germline lookup yields CDR1 MDHEN and CDR2 SYDVKM. The CDR3 protein is CASTSAQETQYF. For the CDR3, the DNA is TGTGCCAGTACTAGCGCGCAAGAGACCCAGTACTTC.

The rearrangement uses TRBV2 and TRBJ2-1, with 9 bases identical to TRBD2. Germline trimming cut 4 bases from V and 7 bases from J; bases unmatched to any gene: 8. Germline V CDR1 and CDR2: SNHLY, FYNNEI. The CDR3 runs 15 residues. The CDR3 DNA sequence: TGTGCCAGCAGTGGCAGAGGCGGGGGGGCGAATGAGCAGTTCTTC. It encodes CASSGRGGGANEQFF.

The CDR3 DNA sequence: TGTGCCACCTTAGCGGGGGGGCCCTATGAGCAGTTCTTC. Protein sequence: CATLAGGPYEQFF. This chain connects TRBV28 to TRBJ2-1, with 11 nucleotides matching TRBD2. The germline CDR1 and CDR2 sequences are MDHEN and SYDVKM. With V trimmed by 10 bases and J by 8 bases, 7 bases remained unmatched. This CDR3 region has 13 residues.

The chain links TRBV9 to TRBJ2-1, with 9 bases fitting TRBD1. There are 17 residues in the CDR3. The germline V gene encodes CDR1 SGDLS and CDR2 YYNGEE. Germline trimming cut 4 bases from V and 7 bases from J; bases unmatched to any gene: 15. As DNA, the CDR3 is TGTGCCAGCAGCAAACGTCCCGGGACAGGGACATCAAATGAGCAGTTCTTC. Protein product: CASSKRPGTGTSNEQFF.

The chain uses TRBV6-5 and TRBJ1-1, with D uncertain. V dropped 4 bases and J dropped 1 base, with 7 bases sitting between them. The CDR3 consists of 13 residues. Germline CDR1 reads MNHEY; CDR2 reads SVGAGI. CDR3: CASSFGRNTEAFF. The CDR3, as DNA: TGTGCCAGCAGTTTCGGTAGGAACACTGAAGCTTTCTTT.

The chain joins TRBV10-2 to TRBJ2-1; 16 bases are a match to TRBD2. The CDR3 length is 16 residues. The V gene's germline CDR1 is WSHSY and CDR2 SAAADI. J lost 7 bases, V lost 4 bases, and 4 bases had no gene match. The CDR3 DNA follows: TGCGCCAGCAGTGCCTGGGGACTAGCGGGAGGGAATGAGCAGTTCTTC. Amino acid sequence: CASSAWGLAGGNEQFF.

V and J are TRBV10-2 and TRBJ1-2; 8 nucleotides agree with TRBD1. V lost 2 bases and J lost 3; bases outside the gene matches: 5. CDR1 and CDR2 (germline): WSHSY, SAAADI. The CDR3 loop spans 15 amino acids. The CDR3 nucleotides read TGCGCCAGCAGTGAGCCCCTGGACAGGGACTATGGCTACACCTTC. This sequence encodes CASSEPLDRDYGYTF.

The chain has TRBV9 and TRBJ2-7; 8 bases fit TRBD1. The CDR3 is made up of 15 amino acids. From germline, CDR1 is SGDLS and CDR2 YYNGEE. With 1 base clipped from V and 3 bases from J, the junction kept 6 bases outside the gene matches. CDR3 DNA sequence: TGTGCCAGCAGCGTATCCGGGACAGGCTACTACGAGCAGTACTTC. Its translation: CASSVSGTGYYEQYF.

The rearrangement joins TRBV6-5 to TRBJ2-5; TRBD2 matches 8 bases. V lost 2 bases, J lost 1 base, and 3 bases stayed unmatched. CDR3 length equals 15 residues. Germline CDR1 is MNHEY and CDR2 is SVGAGI. This CDR3 is CASSYGGGFQETQYF. The CDR3 DNA follows: TGTGCCAGCAGTTACGGCGGGGGGTTCCAAGAGACCCAGTACTTC.

The chain is built from TRBV6-4 and TRBJ2-1; 11 bases match TRBD1. CDR1 and CDR2 from the germline V gene are MRHNA and SNTAGT. The CDR3 contains 14 residues. V shed 3 bases and J 8 bases; nucleotides not matched to a gene: 3. DNA for the CDR3: TGTGCCAGCAGTGATGGGACAGGGGGGGATGAGCAGTTCTTC. Encoded protein: CASSDGTGGDEQFF.

The chain is built from TRBV28 and TRBJ1-6; D is unclear. V gave up 3 bases and J gave up 9 bases, with 15 bases separating them. The CDR3 length is 15 residues. The germline V gene has CDR1 MDHEN and CDR2 SYDVKM. The CDR3 reads CASSFQQRESSPLHF. The CDR3, as DNA: TGTGCCAGCAGTTTTCAGCAGCGGGAGAGTTCACCCCTCCACTTT.

The V gene is TRBV9, the J gene TRBJ2-3; 14 positions match TRBD2. The CDR3 runs to 18 residues. Germline V lookup: CDR1 SGDLS, CDR2 YYNGEE. V lost 0 bases, J lost 4 bases, and 7 bases stayed unmatched. As DNA, the CDR3 is TGTGCCAGCAGCGTAGGGCTGATGGGACTAGCGGGGGCAGATACGCAGTATTTT. Protein sequence: CASSVGLMGLAGADTQYF. The full variable domain, its missing parts supplied by reference TRBV9 and TRBJ2-3, is DSGVTQTPKHLITATGQRVTLRCSPRSGDLSVYWYQQSLDQGLQFLIQYYNGEERAKGNILERFSAQQFPDLHSELNLSSLELGDSALYFCASSVGLMGLAGADTQYFGPGTRLTVL.

V gene TRBV15 combines with J gene TRBJ1-5; D is uncertain. Between the trimmed V and J ends, which lost 0 bases and 6 bases, there was a span of 9 bases. The V gene's germline CDR1 is LNHNV and CDR2 YYDKDF (reference sequence). CDR3 length: 14 residues. CDR3 residues: CATSRDMAIQPQHF. CDR3 in DNA: TGTGCCACCAGCAGAGATATGGCCATTCAGCCCCAGCATTTT.

The CDR3 loop is CASKGVNTEAFF. In DNA form, the CDR3 reads TGTGCCAGCAAAGGGGTGAACACTGAAGCTTTCTTT. This chain uses TRBV28 with TRBJ1-1; D perhaps matches TRBD1 (5 bases). CDR3 size: 12 residues. Trimming removed 7 bases from V and 0 bases from J, with 6 bases in between. Per the germline V gene, CDR1 is MDHEN and CDR2 is SYDVKM.